These 22 T cell receptor beta chains share one sample of origin, sequenced in a study of cytomegalovirus exposure and HLA in healthy donors (dated by TCRdb to 2016 to 2017). The library was produced with the immunoSEQ multiplex PCR assay. A mixture of 60 forward primers for TCR Vbeta segments and 13 reverse primers for TCR Jbeta segments was used in the multiplex PCR. Drawn from immuneACCESS, this table holds only the in-frame rearrangements with V and J called that TCRdb kept. Clones are partly lost; checked studies trace under half to an unresolved V gene and leave the rest unexplained. Within this sample are 140,000 to 150,000 clones, with 60% to 85% of them counted one time only. Approximately 13% of the sample lies in the top ten. Sequences were obtained from PBMCs. These receptors were taken from a man in his forties in good health and CMV-seropositive.

Comment on this clone: The CDR3 does not close with the conserved phenylalanine or tryptophan, likely indicating a read error. V is TRBV7-2 and J is TRBJ2-7, with 10 bases aligning to TRBD2. CDR3 length: 17 amino acids. Looked up from germline, CDR1 is SGHTA and CDR2 is FQGNSA. J gave up 3 bases and V 2 bases, and 10 bases lay outside the gene matches. This chain's CDR3 is CASSLTPGLARGYEQYL. The CDR3 DNA follows: TGTGCCAGCAGCTTAACCCCGGGACTAGCGCGTGGCTACGAGCAGTACCTC.

This chain links TRBV23-1 with TRBJ2-4, with a possible D match to TRBD2 (6 bases). TRBV23-1 is labeled an ORF, and its function is uncertain. The CDR3 is 14 residues long. The ends were cut back, 3 bases at V and 2 bases at J, with 8 bases in the middle. The CDR3 DNA sequence: TGCGCCAGCAGTCATGCGGGGACCAAAAACATTCAGTACTTC. Residues: CASSHAGTKNIQYF.

This chain joins TRBV5-1 and TRBJ2-3; 9 nucleotides match TRBD1. This CDR3 contains 15 residues. V lost 4 bases to trimming and J lost 0 bases; unmatched junction nucleotides: 3. Germline V CDR1 and CDR2: SGHRS, YFSETQ. CDR3 sequence reads: CASSATGGSTDTQYF. CDR3 nucleotide sequence: TGCGCCAGCAGCGCGACAGGGGGAAGCACAGATACGCAGTATTTT.

This sequence joins TRBV19 and TRBJ1-1; TRBD1 agrees at 9 bases. Trimming at V came to 9 bases and at J to 3 bases, leaving 5 bases not matched to a gene. Germline V gives CDR1 LNHDA, CDR2 SQIVND (reference sequence). There are 13 residues in the CDR3. Here the CDR3 DNA reads TGTGCCAGCGGCGGACAGGGGTACACTGAAGCTTTCTTT. Its protein product is CASGGQGYTEAFF.

The chain is built from TRBV19 and TRBJ2-2; D unresolved. V shed 4 bases and J shed 3 bases, with 6 bases lying between them. The CDR3 sequence is 13 residues long. Looked up from germline, CDR1 is LNHDA and CDR2 is SQIVND (reference sequence). Here the CDR3 reads CASSNRDTGELFF. CDR3 bases: TGTGCCAGTAGTAATCGGGACACCGGGGAGCTGTTTTTT.

The V call is TRBV27, the J call TRBJ2-5; the match to TRBD2 covers 8 bases. Losses at the gene ends were 3 bases for V and 5 bases for J; bases not matched to a gene: 5. The CDR3 consists of 14 residues. Germline V gene lookup returns CDR1 MNHEY and CDR2 SMNVEV (reference sequence). CDR3 in DNA: TGTGCCAGCAGTTTCGCGGGAGGTCCCGAGACCCAGTACTTC. It specifies CASSFAGGPETQYF.

The V call is TRBV7-9, the J call TRBJ2-3, with TRBD2 identical over 7 bases. This CDR3 is 15 amino acids long. Per germline, CDR1 SEHNR and CDR2 FQNEAQ (reference sequence). V lost 3 bases and J lost 4; bases outside the gene matches: 7. CDR3 coding DNA: TGTGCCAGCAGCTTTCTCGGGGCGGGGGCAGATACGCAGTATTTT. Translated: CASSFLGAGADTQYF.

A single count supports this clone. The chain links TRBV27 to TRBJ1-1, with TRBD1 as a possible D gene (5 bases). CDR3 length equals 15 residues. V was shortened by 5 bases and J by 7 bases, with 20 bases between the two germline ends. Germline V CDR1 and CDR2: MNHEY, SMNVEV (reference sequence). CDR3 loop: CASSRGEAWGIEAFF. CDR3 sequence (DNA): TGTGCCAGCAGTCGGGGGGAGGCGTGGGGGATTGAAGCTTTCTTT.

The chain uses TRBV5-1 and TRBJ2-2, with D perhaps TRBD1 (5 bases). This CDR3 contains 18 residues. Germline V gives CDR1 SGHRS, CDR2 YFSETQ. Trimming stripped 0 bases from V and 2 bases from J, with 17 bases between. The CDR3 is CASSLAVTGKPNTGELFF. As DNA, the CDR3 is TGCGCCAGCAGCTTGGCGGTTACAGGAAAACCTAACACCGGGGAGCTGTTTTTT.

The chain carries TRBV7-2 and TRBJ1-6; 7 nucleotides agree with TRBD1. J gave up 8 bases and V 5 bases, and 6 bases lay outside the gene matches. From germline, CDR1 is SGHTA and CDR2 FQGNSA. The CDR3 has 14 residues. CDR3 DNA: TGTGCCAGCAGCCTCGGGACAGCCGATTCACCCCTCCACTTT. Its protein is CASSLGTADSPLHF.

V usage is TRBV5-4 and J usage is TRBJ2-7; the match to TRBD2 covers 11 bases. J gave up 3 bases and V 4 bases, and 6 bases lay outside the gene matches. This CDR3 comprises 15 residues. CDR1 is SGHNT, CDR2 YYREEE, per germline (reference sequence). The CDR3 DNA sequence: TGTGCCAGCAGCCCGGGGGGACTAGCGGTCTACGAGCAGTACTTC. Translating gives CASSPGGLAVYEQYF.

The rearrangement joins TRBV6-1 to TRBJ1-5; D is ambiguous. Between the trimmed V and J ends, which lost 3 bases and 4 bases, there was a span of 4 bases. Per the germline V gene, CDR1 is MNHNS and CDR2 is SASEGT. The CDR3 has 12 residues. The CDR3 sequence is CASSEQNQPQHF. The CDR3 nucleotides read TGTGCCAGCAGTGAGCAGAATCAGCCCCAGCATTTT.

V usage is TRBV29-1 and J usage is TRBJ1-2; 9 nucleotides match TRBD1. The CDR3 contains 13 residues. Trimming took 8 bases from V and 2 from J; bases not matched to a gene: 6. Germline CDR1 is SQVTM and CDR2 is ANQGSEA. CDR3 in amino acids: CSIGQGHNYGYTF. CDR3 nucleotide sequence: TGCAGCATCGGACAGGGGCACAACTATGGCTACACCTTC.

The rearrangement uses TRBV19 and TRBJ2-3, with TRBD2 as a possible D gene (6 bases). The germline gives CDR1 LNHDA, CDR2 SQIVND (reference sequence). The length of the CDR3 is 14 residues. The V end lost 3 bases, the J end lost 2 bases, and 9 bases lay between the germline ends. The CDR3, as DNA: TGTGCCAGTAGTATGGCGGGAACCACAGATACGCAGTATTTT. Its protein is CASSMAGTTDTQYF.

The rearrangement uses TRBV30 and TRBJ1-5; D is unresolved. CDR1 GTSNPN and CDR2 SVGIG come from the germline V gene (reference sequence). There are 12 residues in the CDR3. Trimming cost V 2 bases and J 7 bases, with 9 bases left between them. The CDR3 is CAWSRGEQPQHF. The CDR3, as DNA: TGTGCCTGGAGTCGCGGAGAGCAGCCCCAGCATTTT.

CDR3 residues: CAWSDTGGSLHEQFF. The CDR3 DNA is TGTGCCTGGAGTGACACGGGCGGGAGTCTTCATGAGCAGTTCTTC. This chain joins TRBV30 and TRBJ2-1, with 7 positions matching TRBD2. The CDR3 runs 15 residues. The germline CDR1 and CDR2 sequences are GTSNPN and SVGIG (reference sequence). Trimming took 1 base from V and 8 from J; bases not matched to a gene: 11.

This clone occurred many times. This chain joins TRBV7-9 and TRBJ1-5; D not certain. Trimming stripped 1 base from V and 2 bases from J, with 9 bases between. The germline CDR1 and CDR2 sequences are SEHNR and FQNEAQ (reference sequence). The CDR3 spans 15 residues. CDR3 nucleotides: TGTGCCAGCAGCTTAGAGGCGGGAGGCAATCAGCCCCAGCATTTT. Translated: CASSLEAGGNQPQHF.

This sequence joins TRBV11-2 and TRBJ2-3; D is undetermined. The germline CDR1 and CDR2 sequences are SGHAT and FQNNGV. The CDR3 covers 13 residues. Trimming removed 5 bases at V and 1 base at J, with 7 bases between. CDR3 loop: CASSPVGTDTQYF. CDR3 coding DNA: TGTGCCAGCAGCCCAGTTGGCACAGATACGCAGTATTTT. The full variable domain, with the rest looked up from reference TRBV11-2 and TRBJ2-3, is EAGVAQSPRYKIIEKRQSVAFWCNPISGHATLYWYQQILGQGPKLLIQFQNNGVVDDSQLPKDRFSAERLKGVDSTLKIQPAKLEDSAVYLCASSPVGTDTQYFGPGTRLTVL.

V gene TRBV7-8 combines with J gene TRBJ1-5; 7 positions match TRBD1. The CDR3 is 16 residues long. Germline-derived CDR1 and CDR2 are SGHVS and FQNEAQ. The trim removed 5 bases at V and 2 bases at J, leaving 9 bases unmatched. CDR3 bases: TGTGCCAGCAGCCGTAACACAGGGGTTGGCAATCAGCCCCAGCATTTT. It encodes CASSRNTGVGNQPQHF.

This clone appeared a single time. The chain couples TRBV19 to TRBJ2-7; D is perhaps TRBD2 (6 bases). The CDR3 spans 11 residues. V was trimmed by 5 bases and J by 7 bases, leaving 9 bases between them. The germline V gene encodes CDR1 LNHDA and CDR2 SQIVND (reference sequence). The CDR3 loop reads CASSLGLEQYF. CDR3 DNA: TGTGCCAGTAGTCTAGGACTAGAGCAGTACTTC.

The rearrangement links TRBV20-1 to TRBJ1-2; tentative D call: TRBD1 (6 bases). The V gene's germline CDR1 is DFQATT and CDR2 SNEGSKA (reference sequence). Trimming stripped 7 bases from V and 7 bases from J, with 13 bases between. The CDR3 runs to 11 residues. CDR3 DNA sequence: TGCAGTGTATACAGGGAAGGTGGCTACACCTTC. Translation: CSVYREGGYTF.

The J gene is TRBJ2-1, the V gene TRBV27, with 7 nucleotides matching TRBD2. The CDR3 contains 14 residues. V lost 4 bases and J lost 3; bases outside the gene matches: 3. Germline CDR1 reads MNHEY; CDR2 reads SMNVEV (reference sequence). CDR3 amino acids: CASSYGRLYNEQFF. In nucleotides, the CDR3 is TGTGCCAGCAGTTACGGGAGGCTCTACAATGAGCAGTTCTTC.